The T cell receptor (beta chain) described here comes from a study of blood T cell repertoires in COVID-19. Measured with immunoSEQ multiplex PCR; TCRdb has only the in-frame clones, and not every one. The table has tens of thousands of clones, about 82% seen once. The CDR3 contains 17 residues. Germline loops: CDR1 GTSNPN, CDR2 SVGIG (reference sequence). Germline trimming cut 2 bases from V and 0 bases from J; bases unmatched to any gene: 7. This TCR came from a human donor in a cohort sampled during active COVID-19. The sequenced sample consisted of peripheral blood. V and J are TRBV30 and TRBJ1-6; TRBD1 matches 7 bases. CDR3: CAWSWDRQSSYNSPLHF. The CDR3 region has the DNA TGTGCCTGGAGTTGGGACAGACAGAGCTCCTATAATTCACCCCTCCACTTT. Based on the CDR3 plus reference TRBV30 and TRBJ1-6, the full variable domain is SQTIHQWPATLVQPVGSPLSLECTVEGTSNPNLYWYRQAAGRGLQLLFYSVGIGQISSEVPQNLSASRPQDRQFILSSKKLLLSDSGFYLCAWSWDRQSSYNSPLHFGNGTRLTVT.